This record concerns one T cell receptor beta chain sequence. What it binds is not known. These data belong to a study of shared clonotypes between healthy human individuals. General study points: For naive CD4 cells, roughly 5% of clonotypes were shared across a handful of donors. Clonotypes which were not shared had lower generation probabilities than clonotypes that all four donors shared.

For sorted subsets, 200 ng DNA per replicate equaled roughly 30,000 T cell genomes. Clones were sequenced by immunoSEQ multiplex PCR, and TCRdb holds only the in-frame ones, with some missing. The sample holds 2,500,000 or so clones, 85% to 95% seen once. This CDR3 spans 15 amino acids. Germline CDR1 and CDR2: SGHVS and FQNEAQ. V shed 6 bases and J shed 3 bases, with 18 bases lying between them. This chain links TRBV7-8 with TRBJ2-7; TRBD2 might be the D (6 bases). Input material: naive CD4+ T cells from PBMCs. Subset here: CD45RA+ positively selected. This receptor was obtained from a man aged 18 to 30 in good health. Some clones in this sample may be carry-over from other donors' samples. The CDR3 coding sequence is TGTGCCAGCAGGGGAACCCAGCGGGCTTTCTACGAGCAGTACTTC. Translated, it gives CASRGTQRAFYEQYF.